This T cell receptor beta chain was sequenced for a study of response to subunit inactivated influenza vaccine. The CDR3 is 13 amino acids. Germline V lookup: CDR1 SGHRS, CDR2 YFSETQ. J was trimmed by 5 bases and V by 3 bases; bases with no gene match: 2. With respect to this clonotype: The antigen remains undetermined.

TCRdb ran MiXCR on the RT-PCR reads and lists one entry per CDR3 protein. The table shows 550,000 to 800,000 distinct CDR3 sequences, with 15% to 18% occurring only once. Study results and caveats: It was the authors' suggestion that each seasonal influenza vaccination recruits few new T cells.

This sequence originates from a man in his fifties or sixties who received an inactivated influenza vaccine. The chain combines TRBV5-1 with TRBJ2-7; the match to TRBD2 covers 10 bases. Sequenced material: PBMCs from blood, taken roughly 13 days after vaccination. The CDR3 loop is CASSWSGRDEQYF. The CDR3 DNA follows: TGCGCCAGCAGCTGGAGCGGGAGGGACGAGCAGTACTTC.